What follows are 21 T cell receptor beta chains derived from one specimen sequenced in a study of blood T cell repertoires in COVID-19. Assay: immunoSEQ multiplex PCR; the TCRdb copy retains only in-frame clones and omits some. The sample yields about 85,000 clones, roughly 84% seen once. The source material was peripheral blood. These receptors were collected from a man aged 55 to 70 with acute or convalescent COVID-19.

This chain uses TRBV5-1 with TRBJ2-3, with 7 bases that match TRBD2. With V trimmed by 0 bases and J by 1 base, 5 bases remained unmatched. The CDR3 has 16 residues. The germline V gene has CDR1 SGHRS and CDR2 YFSETQ. The CDR3 sequence is CASSLGASGRTDTQYF. The CDR3 region has the DNA TGCGCCAGCAGCTTGGGGGCTAGCGGCCGCACAGATACGCAGTATTTT.

The count of this clone is one. The chain recombines TRBV7-6 with TRBJ2-7; no firm D call. CDR3 size: 13 residues. The germline V gene has CDR1 SGHVS and CDR2 FNYEAQ. The V and J ends lost 5 bases and 3 bases respectively, with 11 bases between them. CDR3 in amino acids: CASSPTNFYEQYF. The CDR3 DNA sequence: TGTGCCAGCAGCCCGACAAACTTCTACGAGCAGTACTTC.

The chain is built from TRBV10-3 and TRBJ1-5; 7 nucleotides align to TRBD1. From germline, CDR1 is ENHRY and CDR2 SYGVKD. V shed 5 bases and J 4 bases; nucleotides not matched to a gene: 8. CDR3 length: 15 amino acids. CDR3: CAISQGTVGNQPQHF. The DNA of the CDR3 is TGTGCCATCAGTCAGGGGACAGTCGGGAATCAGCCCCAGCATTTT.

The DNA for the CDR3 is TGTGCCAGTAGTATCGGGACACTCTACGGCTACACCTTC. Its translation is CASSIGTLYGYTF. The rearrangement joins TRBV19 to TRBJ1-2, with a possible D match to TRBD1 (6 bases). Germline lookup yields CDR1 LNHDA and CDR2 SQIVND (reference sequence). The CDR3 is 13 amino acids. Trimming removed 3 bases at V and 8 bases at J, with 13 bases between.

The chain employs TRBV3-1 (or the pseudogene TRBV3-2) and TRBJ1-1; TRBD1 matches 7 bases. This CDR3 is 15 amino acids long. In germline, CDR1 is LGHDT, CDR2 YNNKEL (reference sequence). After removal of 4 bases from V and 4 bases from J, the junction contained 9 bases not matched to a gene. Here the CDR3 DNA reads TGTGCCAGCAGCCCCACGACAGGGATGAGCACTGAAGCTTTCTTT. It is translated as CASSPTTGMSTEAFF.

The DNA for the CDR3 is TGTGCCAGCAGCTTCAGCGGGGGGCTAGGAGATACGCAGTATTTT. Protein sequence: CASSFSGGLGDTQYF. This chain joins TRBV11-2 and TRBJ2-3; 9 positions match TRBD2. This CDR3 comprises 15 residues. The V and J ends lost 3 bases and 5 bases, in that order; junction bases with no gene match: 6. Germline V gene sequence: CDR1 SGHAT, CDR2 FQNNGV.

The V call is TRBV3-1 (or the pseudogene TRBV3-2), the J call TRBJ1-4; a possible D gene is TRBD1 (6 bases). The V end lost 1 base, the J end lost 0 bases, and 9 bases lay between the germline ends. Germline V lookup: CDR1 LGHDT, CDR2 YNNKEL (reference sequence). The CDR3 runs 16 residues. CDR3: CASSQADRTTNEKLFF. DNA of the CDR3: TGTGCCAGCAGCCAAGCTGACAGGACAACTAATGAAAAACTGTTTTTT.

The chain couples TRBV30 to TRBJ1-1, with a possible D match to TRBD1 (5 bases). CDR1 and CDR2 from the germline V gene are GTSNPN and SVGIG (reference sequence). CDR3 length: 12 residues. V lost 5 bases and J lost 2, with 9 bases in between. CDR3 DNA: TGTGCCTGGTCCAGGGTTAACACTGAAGCTTTCTTT. It codes for CAWSRVNTEAFF.

This clone was counted only a few times. Additional DNA sequences in this sample encode the identical CDR3. The chain uses TRBV2 and TRBJ1-5; the match to TRBD1 covers 7 bases. The V segment lost 1 base and the J segment 5 bases; nucleotides outside the gene matches: 2. CDR3 size: 14 residues. Germline V lookup: CDR1 SNHLY, CDR2 FYNNEI. CDR3 DNA: TGTGCCAGCAGTGAAGGACAGGGAGATCAGCCCCAGCATTTT. Its translation: CASSEGQGDQPQHF.

The CDR3 region has the DNA TGTGCCAGCAGCTTGGACAGGGGGCTTCTCGGCACTGAAGCTTTCTTT. Translated: CASSLDRGLLGTEAFF. This chain links TRBV7-9 with TRBJ1-1; 11 positions match TRBD1. The CDR3 covers 16 residues. V gave up 3 bases and J gave up 4 bases; unmatched junction bases: 7. Looked up from germline, CDR1 is SEHNR and CDR2 is FQNEAQ (reference sequence).

The V and J genes are TRBV12-5 and TRBJ2-7; TRBD2 matches at 12 bases. Germline V lookup: CDR1 LGHNT, CDR2 FRNRAP. The CDR3 has 15 residues. V was pared by 5 bases and J by 5 bases, with 7 bases of the junction left unmatched. The CDR3 loop reads CASGGASGGAHEQYF. In DNA form, the CDR3 reads TGTGCTAGTGGTGGCGCTAGCGGGGGGGCTCACGAGCAGTACTTC.

CDR3: CASSSTGLSGEKLFF. CDR3 in DNA: TGTGCCAGCAGTTCTACAGGGCTTTCTGGCGAAAAACTGTTTTTT. The rearrangement joins TRBV27 to TRBJ1-4, with a weak D call TRBD1 (6 bases). Trimming pared 4 bases from V and 8 bases from J, leaving 17 bases between. This CDR3 is 15 amino acids long. Germline-derived CDR1 and CDR2 are MNHEY and SMNVEV (reference sequence).

This clone has only a few counts. The rearrangement joins TRBV5-4 to TRBJ1-1, with 7 bases fitting TRBD1. Looked up from germline, CDR1 is SGHNT and CDR2 is YYREEE (reference sequence). The CDR3 is 17 residues long. Trimming removed 0 bases from V and 0 bases from J; junction bases left unmatched: 8. The DNA for the CDR3 is TGTGCCAGCAGCTTGGCCCCTACCGGGACAGTGAACACTGAAGCTTTCTTT. Translating it yields CASSLAPTGTVNTEAFF.

The gene calls are TRBV21-1 and TRBJ2-3; the table's D call of TRBD2 was not tested on the DNA. TRBV21-1 counts as a pseudogene. The CDR3 length is 18 residues. As DNA, the CDR3 is TGTGCCAGCAGCAGATCGGACTGGGACTCCCGCAGCACAGATACGCAGTATTTT. Protein product: CASSRSDWDSRSTDTQYF.

The chain links TRBV11-2 to TRBJ1-5, with a tentative D call TRBD1 (5 bases). The CDR3 covers 15 residues. The V gene lost 5 bases and the J gene lost 5 bases, with 16 bases spanning the gap. Germline-derived CDR1 and CDR2 are SGHAT and FQNNGV. CDR3 nucleotides: TGTGCCAGCAGCCCTCACCGGGGGGGAGATCAGCCCCAGCATTTT. This gives the protein CASSPHRGGDQPQHF.

The chain has TRBV27 and TRBJ1-1, with a weak D call TRBD1 (6 bases). Per the germline V gene, CDR1 is MNHEY and CDR2 is SMNVEV (reference sequence). The CDR3 runs to 19 residues. Trimming shortened V by 3 bases and J by 1 base, and 24 bases separated the two germline ends. The CDR3 reads CASSLAPLRQAIRNTEAFF. The CDR3 DNA reads as TGTGCCAGCAGTTTGGCCCCGCTTAGACAGGCCATCCGGAACACTGAAGCTTTCTTT.

This clone was seen a few times. This chain uses TRBV3-1 (or the pseudogene TRBV3-2) with TRBJ2-5; D uncertain. Germline-derived CDR1 and CDR2 are LGHDT and YNNKEL (reference sequence). The CDR3 length is 12 residues. Trimming stripped 2 bases from V and 5 bases from J, with 6 bases between. Written as DNA, the CDR3 is TGTGCCAGCAGCCAAACCCAGGAGACCCAGTACTTC. This encodes CASSQTQETQYF.

The chain combines TRBV11-2 with TRBJ1-1; unclear D gene. CDR3 length equals 14 residues. Germline CDR1 SGHAT, CDR2 FQNNGV. The V gene lost 0 bases and the J gene lost 4 bases, with 9 bases spanning the gap. The CDR3 sequence is CASSLDLSSTEAFF. The CDR3 DNA reads as TGTGCCAGCAGCTTAGATCTCTCGTCCACTGAAGCTTTCTTT.

The chain couples TRBV28 to TRBJ2-5; 9 bases line up with TRBD1. CDR3 length equals 15 residues. Per the germline V gene, CDR1 is MDHEN and CDR2 is SYDVKM. With 3 bases clipped from V and 6 bases from J, the junction kept 8 bases outside the gene matches. The DNA of the CDR3 is TGTGCCAGCAGTTTGTTTCCGGGACAGGGTAAGACCCAGTACTTC. As protein: CASSLFPGQGKTQYF.

The gene calls are TRBV10-3 and TRBJ2-7; D is perhaps TRBD1 (6 bases). Germline-derived CDR1 and CDR2 are ENHRY and SYGVKD. This CDR3 has 14 amino acids. Trimming left V 5 bases short and J 1 base short, with 12 bases between. CDR3 region: CAISPPQGSYEQYF. The DNA of the CDR3 is TGTGCCATCAGTCCCCCCCAGGGGTCCTACGAGCAGTACTTC.

The rearrangement joins TRBV6-1 to TRBJ1-5; 11 bases match TRBD1. This CDR3 spans 15 amino acids. CDR1 is MNHNS, CDR2 SASEGT, per germline. J was trimmed by 6 bases and V by 3 bases; bases with no gene match: 4. CDR3 in DNA: TGTGCCAGCAGTGACATGGGACAGGGGGTTCAGCCCCAGCATTTT. Its translation: CASSDMGQGVQPQHF.